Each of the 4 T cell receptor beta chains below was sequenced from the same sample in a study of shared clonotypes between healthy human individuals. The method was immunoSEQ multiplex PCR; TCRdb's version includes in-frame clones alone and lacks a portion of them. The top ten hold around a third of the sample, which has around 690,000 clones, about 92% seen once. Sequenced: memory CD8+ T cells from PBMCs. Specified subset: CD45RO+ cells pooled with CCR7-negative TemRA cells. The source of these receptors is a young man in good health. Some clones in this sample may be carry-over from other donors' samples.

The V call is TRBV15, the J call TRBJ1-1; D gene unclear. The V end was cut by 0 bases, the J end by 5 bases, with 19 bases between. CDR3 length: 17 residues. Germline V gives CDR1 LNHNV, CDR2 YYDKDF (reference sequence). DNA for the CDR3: TGTGCCACCAGCAGAGATCTCTTGTGGGGATCGGATACTGAAGCTTTCTTT. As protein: CATSRDLLWGSDTEAFF.

CDR3 protein: CASSQDVGVAYGYTF. The CDR3 bases are TGCGCCAGCAGCCAAGACGTAGGGGTAGCCTATGGCTACACCTTC. The V gene is TRBV4-1, the J gene TRBJ1-2; perhaps TRBD1 as D (5 bases). Germline lookup yields CDR1 MGHRA and CDR2 YSYEKL. The CDR3 loop spans 15 amino acids. V lost 0 bases, J lost 4 bases, and 12 bases lay in between.

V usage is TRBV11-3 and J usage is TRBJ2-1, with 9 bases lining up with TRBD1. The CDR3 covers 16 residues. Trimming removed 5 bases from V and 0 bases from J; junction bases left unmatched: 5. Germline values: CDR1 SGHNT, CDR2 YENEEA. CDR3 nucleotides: TGTGCCAGCAGCAAGCGACAGGGGGGCTCCTACAATGAGCAGTTCTTC. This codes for CASSKRQGGSYNEQFF.

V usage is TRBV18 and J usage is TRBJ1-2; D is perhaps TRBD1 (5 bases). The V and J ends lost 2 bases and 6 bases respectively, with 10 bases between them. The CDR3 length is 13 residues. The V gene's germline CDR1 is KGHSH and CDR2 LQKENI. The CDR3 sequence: CASSPVRGDGYTF. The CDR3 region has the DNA TGTGCCAGCTCACCAGTGAGGGGCGATGGCTACACCTTC.